This passage covers 26 T cell receptor beta chains from one sample sequenced in a study of shared clonotypes between healthy human individuals. The assay was immunoSEQ multiplex PCR, and TCRdb's table has in-frame clones only and misses some. The table lists around 690,000 clones, about 92% of them singletons. Sequencing was done on a sample of memory CD8+ T cells from PBMCs. As to subset: CD45RO+ cells pooled with CCR7-negative TemRA cells. These receptors were collected from a young man in good health. Some clones in this sample may be carry-over from other donors' samples.

As to this clone: Other DNA sequences in the same sample also yield this CDR3. The gene calls are TRBV27 and TRBJ1-1; D remains ambiguous. Germline CDR1 reads MNHEY; CDR2 reads SMNVEV (reference sequence). Trimming took off 3 bases at V and 6 bases at J, with 8 bases between the two ends. CDR3 length: 12 residues. CDR3 amino acids: CASSFRGAEAFF. The DNA for the CDR3 is TGTGCCAGCAGTTTCCGAGGAGCTGAAGCTTTCTTT.

V and J are TRBV28 and TRBJ2-5; tentatively, D is TRBD1 (5 bases). The CDR3 contains 14 residues. The V and J ends lost 3 bases and 1 base respectively, with 9 bases between them. CDR1 and CDR2 from the germline V gene are MDHEN and SYDVKM. CDR3 in DNA: TGTGCCAGCAGTTTTCCAGGGTTCCAAGAGACCCAGTACTTC. It yields the protein CASSFPGFQETQYF.

The genes are TRBV7-6 and TRBJ2-7, with 7 bases aligning to TRBD1. The CDR3 totals 16 residues. Unmatched junction bases numbered 14, after V lost 4 bases and J lost 5 bases. Germline V gene lookup returns CDR1 SGHVS and CDR2 FNYEAQ. CDR3 protein: CASSSRQGLTGNEQYF. DNA of the CDR3: TGTGCCAGCAGCTCAAGACAGGGCTTGACCGGGAACGAGCAGTACTTC.

This clone came up once. This sequence joins TRBV4-1 and TRBJ2-5; 7 bases align to TRBD1. The CDR3 has 16 amino acids. The V gene end was trimmed by 1 base and the J gene end by 2 bases; junction bases not matched to a gene: 7. CDR1 and CDR2 from the germline V gene are MGHRA and YSYEKL. CDR3 region: CASSQVHGRGQETQYF. In DNA form, the CDR3 reads TGCGCCAGCAGCCAAGTCCACGGCAGGGGGCAAGAGACCCAGTACTTC.

The rearrangement joins TRBV4-2 to TRBJ2-7; D ambiguous. Germline V gene lookup returns CDR1 LGHNA and CDR2 YNFKEQ. The CDR3 totals 12 residues. Trimming left V 1 base short and J 5 bases short, with 6 bases between. The chain's CDR3 is CASSQAPDEQYF. Here the CDR3 DNA reads TGTGCCAGCAGCCAAGCCCCTGACGAGCAGTACTTC.

The J gene is TRBJ2-1, the V gene TRBV28, with 7 bases matching TRBD2. With V trimmed by 5 bases and J by 3 bases, 22 bases remained unmatched. Germline V gene data show CDR1 as MDHEN and CDR2 as SYDVKM. This CDR3 region has 20 residues. For the CDR3, the DNA is TGTGCCAGCAGTACCGCCTACGTTGTGGGGACTTCGGGGGGCTACAATGAGCAGTTCTTC. As protein: CASSTAYVVGTSGGYNEQFF. Complete variable domain (other parts from reference TRBV28 and TRBJ2-1): DVKVTQSSRYLVKRTGEKVFLECVQDMDHENMFWYRQDPGLGLRLIYFSYDVKMKEKGDIPEGYSVSREKKERFSLILESASTNQTSMYLCASSTAYVVGTSGGYNEQFFGPGTRLTVL.

This chain connects TRBV27 to TRBJ1-1, with D unresolved. CDR1 is MNHEY and CDR2 is SMNVEV in the germline V gene (reference sequence). Deletions cut 5 bases from V and 0 bases from J, with 7 bases between. There are 13 residues in the CDR3. The DNA of the CDR3 is TGTGCCAGCAGTGGGGAGATGAACACTGAAGCTTTCTTT. Its protein product is CASSGEMNTEAFF.

The V call is TRBV19, the J call TRBJ1-4; D gene uncertain. Trimming took off 2 bases at V and 0 bases at J, with 7 bases between the two ends. Germline-derived CDR1 and CDR2 are LNHDA and SQIVND (reference sequence). The CDR3 length is 15 residues. CDR3 bases: TGTGCCAGTAGTATACTCGGATCAACTAATGAAAAACTGTTTTTT. Amino acids: CASSILGSTNEKLFF.

The rearrangement joins TRBV6-6 to TRBJ2-1; TRBD2 agrees at 9 bases. V shed 6 bases and J 2 bases; nucleotides not matched to a gene: 5. CDR3 length: 15 amino acids. CDR1 and CDR2 (germline): MNHNY, SVGAGI (reference sequence). CDR3 loop: CASRKTSGPYNEQFF. CDR3 DNA: TGTGCCAGCAGAAAAACTAGCGGGCCCTACAATGAGCAGTTCTTC.

The chain employs TRBV28 and TRBJ2-3, with 7 bases identical to TRBD2. After removal of 6 bases from V and 2 bases from J, the junction contained 14 bases not matched to a gene. The CDR3 is 17 residues long. CDR1 is MDHEN, CDR2 SYDVKM, per germline. The chain's CDR3 is CASRRPGLQRPTDTQYF. DNA of the CDR3: TGTGCCAGCAGACGGCCGGGACTACAGCGGCCCACAGATACGCAGTATTTT.

The rearrangement uses TRBV5-6 and TRBJ1-5; D gene uncertain. The CDR3 runs 14 residues. Trimming pared 0 bases from V and 4 bases from J, leaving 8 bases between. CDR1 is SGHDT and CDR2 is YYEEEE in the germline V gene. The CDR3: CASSLGRGNQPQHF. CDR3 nucleotide sequence: TGTGCCAGCAGCTTGGGTCGGGGAAATCAGCCCCAGCATTTT.

V and J are TRBV28 and TRBJ1-1, with D perhaps matching TRBD1 (6 bases). The V and J ends lost 6 bases and 3 bases respectively, with 11 bases between them. This CDR3 contains 13 residues. Germline values: CDR1 MDHEN, CDR2 SYDVKM. The CDR3 is CASRAGTHTEAFF. The CDR3 DNA reads TGTGCCAGCAGGGCTGGGACACACACTGAAGCTTTCTTT.

As for this clone: The identical CDR3 is also encoded by other nucleotide sequences in the sample. The chain joins TRBV9 to TRBJ2-2, with D possibly TRBD2 on 5 matching bases. Between the trimmed V and J ends, which lost 0 bases and 2 bases, there was a span of 8 bases. Germline V gene sequence: CDR1 SGDLS, CDR2 YYNGEE. This CDR3 contains 15 residues. The CDR3: CASSVAGSNTGELFF. The CDR3 coding sequence is TGTGCCAGCAGCGTAGCGGGGAGTAACACCGGGGAGCTGTTTTTT.

This chain connects TRBV4-1 to TRBJ1-1; no firm D call. The V end was cut by 0 bases, the J end by 0 bases, with 14 bases between. Germline V gene data show CDR1 as MGHRA and CDR2 as YSYEKL. The CDR3 runs to 17 residues. The CDR3 DNA follows: TGCGCCAGCAGCCAAGAGTGGGGAACTAGGATGAACACTGAAGCTTTCTTT. This encodes CASSQEWGTRMNTEAFF.

The rearrangement uses TRBV5-6 and TRBJ1-4, with unresolved D. V was clipped by 4 bases and J by 7 bases, with 26 bases between them. CDR1 is SGHDT, CDR2 YYEEEE, per germline. This CDR3 comprises 18 residues. The CDR3 DNA reads TGTGCCAGCAGCCCGAGGGCCCAGACACCCCTTGTGGGTGAAAAACTGTTTTTT. Protein sequence: CASSPRAQTPLVGEKLFF.

This clone has only one observation. J is TRBJ2-3 and V is TRBV4-2, with D possibly TRBD2 on 6 matching bases. Germline V gene lookup returns CDR1 LGHNA and CDR2 YNFKEQ. V was trimmed by 2 bases and J by 5 bases, leaving 26 bases between them. The CDR3 is made up of 19 amino acids. In nucleotides, the CDR3 is TGTGCCAGCAGCCAATGGGACTCATATGTGGGAGGTGGTGAAGATACGCAGTATTTT. This codes for CASSQWDSYVGGGEDTQYF.

The J gene is TRBJ1-4, the V gene TRBV7-9; D may be TRBD1 (5 bases). The length of the CDR3 is 15 residues. V was trimmed by 4 bases and J by 4 bases, leaving 13 bases between them. Germline assignment: CDR1 SEHNR and CDR2 FQNEAQ (reference sequence). CDR3: CASSWDQAGNEKLFF. In nucleotides, the CDR3 is TGTGCCAGCAGCTGGGACCAGGCCGGTAATGAAAAACTGTTTTTT. The full variable domain, with the rest looked up from reference TRBV7-9 and TRBJ1-4, is DTGVSQNPRHKITKRGQNVTFRCDPISEHNRLYWYRQTLGQGPEFLTYFQNEAQLEKSRLLSDRFSAERPKGSFSTLEIQRTEQGDSAMYLCASSWDQAGNEKLFFGSGTQLSVL.

In the case of this clone: The same CDR3 is also encoded by other DNA sequences in this sample. V usage is TRBV19 and J usage is TRBJ2-2, with 7 bases fitting TRBD2. Germline loops: CDR1 LNHDA, CDR2 SQIVND (reference sequence). The V gene end was trimmed by 3 bases and the J gene end by 7 bases; junction bases not matched to a gene: 5. CDR3 length: 14 amino acids. The CDR3 DNA reads TGTGCCAGTAGTATGGGAGGGGTTGGCGGGGAGCTGTTTTTT. Translated, it gives CASSMGGVGGELFF.

The genes are TRBV2 and TRBJ2-7, with D tentatively TRBD2 (5 bases). The CDR3 totals 13 residues. Germline V gene lookup returns CDR1 SNHLY and CDR2 FYNNEI. V was shortened by 7 bases and J by 2 bases, with 12 bases between the two germline ends. This CDR3 is CASTARGAYEQYF. CDR3 sequence (DNA): TGTGCCAGCACAGCTCGGGGTGCCTACGAGCAGTACTTC.

This chain links TRBV18 with TRBJ2-5; 12 nucleotides line up with TRBD2. CDR3 length: 16 amino acids. V trimming: 0 bases; J trimming: 5 bases; junction bases outside the gene matches: 4. The germline V gene has CDR1 KGHSH and CDR2 LQKENI. CDR3: CASSPPASGRVETQYF. The CDR3 DNA is TGTGCCAGCTCACCACCGGCTAGCGGGAGGGTCGAGACCCAGTACTTC.

The chain uses TRBV7-9 and TRBJ1-1, with no clear D. Between the trimmed V and J ends, which lost 5 bases and 4 bases, there was a span of 8 bases. This CDR3 comprises 12 residues. The germline V gene has CDR1 SEHNR and CDR2 FQNEAQ (reference sequence). The CDR3 bases are TGTGCCAGCAGCCCGGATCGCACTGAAGCTTTCTTT. It codes for CASSPDRTEAFF.

CDR3 DNA: TGCGCCAGCAGTGAGTCGAGGAGCGGGTGGTACCAAGAGACCCAGTACTTC. It specifies CASSESRSGWYQETQYF. This sequence joins TRBV10-1 and TRBJ2-5, with TRBD2 as a possible D gene (6 bases). Germline-derived CDR1 and CDR2 are WNHNN and SYGVQD (reference sequence). This CDR3 region has 17 residues. Trimming shortened V by 0 bases and J by 0 bases, and 14 bases separated the two germline ends.

V usage is TRBV9 and J usage is TRBJ2-1; 12 positions agree with TRBD2. CDR3 length equals 19 residues. The V and J ends lost 3 bases and 0 bases, in that order; junction bases with no gene match: 10. Germline CDR1 reads SGDLS; CDR2 reads YYNGEE. The CDR3 spells CASSGGLAGPSSSYNEQFF. The CDR3 DNA sequence: TGTGCCAGCAGCGGTGGACTAGCGGGACCTTCCAGCTCCTACAATGAGCAGTTCTTC.

This clone was picked up one time. This chain uses TRBV2 with TRBJ2-7; D possibly corresponds to TRBD2 (6 bases). Germline V gene sequence: CDR1 SNHLY, CDR2 FYNNEI. The CDR3 spans 16 residues. Trimming left V 8 bases short and J 3 bases short, with 23 bases between. CDR3 region: CASQNNWGRGSYEQYF. The CDR3 coding sequence is TGTGCCAGCCAGAATAACTGGGGTCGGGGGAGCTACGAGCAGTACTTC.

This clone was seen just once. The chain uses TRBV11-2 and TRBJ2-4; D possibly corresponds to TRBD2 (5 bases). The CDR3 has 17 residues. The V gene's germline CDR1 is SGHAT and CDR2 FQNNGV. V was cut by 0 bases and J by 4 bases, with 16 bases left in between. The CDR3 sequence: CASSLEGFGGPKNIQYF. The CDR3 DNA sequence: TGTGCCAGCAGCTTAGAGGGGTTTGGAGGCCCAAAAAACATTCAGTACTTC.

V gene TRBV15 combines with J gene TRBJ2-3, with D perhaps TRBD2 (5 bases). The V gene lost 6 bases and the J gene lost 0 bases, with 10 bases spanning the gap. The germline V gene encodes CDR1 LNHNV and CDR2 YYDKDF (reference sequence). The CDR3 runs 14 residues. This CDR3 reads CATRLRESTDTQYF. CDR3 bases: TGTGCCACCAGGCTCCGGGAAAGCACAGATACGCAGTATTTT.